Presented here are 32 T cell receptor beta chains from one specimen sequenced in a study of cytomegalovirus exposure and HLA in healthy donors. PCR was performed using 60 Vbeta and 13 Jbeta primers. Only in-frame clones appear in the TCRdb table, and some are missing; sequencing was by immunoSEQ multiplex PCR. There are around 180,000 clones in the sample; 70% to 85% occur only once, and around 1.2% lies in the top ten. The source material was PBMCs. These receptors originate from a girl aged 2-9 years in good health and CMV-seropositive.

This clone appeared once. The rearrangement links TRBV11-3 to TRBJ2-7; D is perhaps TRBD1 (6 bases). V was pared by 3 bases and J by 2 bases, with 11 bases between. Germline CDR1 and CDR2: SGHNT and YENEEA. The CDR3 has 14 amino acids. The CDR3 loop reads CASSFRDTAYEQYF. CDR3 DNA sequence: TGTGCCAGCAGCTTCCGGGACACTGCCTACGAGCAGTACTTC.

The chain combines TRBV28 with TRBJ1-1; 7 nucleotides align to TRBD1. Trimming cost V 10 bases and J 5 bases; bases outside gene matches: 16. Germline V gives CDR1 MDHEN, CDR2 SYDVKM. This CDR3 contains 15 residues. The CDR3 DNA reads TGTGCCACCCAGCTCCCGTTAGGCAGGGGGACTGAAGCTTTCTTT. Its protein is CATQLPLGRGTEAFF.

The chain uses TRBV12-5 and TRBJ2-5; D is undetermined. V was cut by 3 bases and J by 10 bases, with 9 bases left in between. Looked up from germline, CDR1 is LGHNT and CDR2 is FRNRAP. The CDR3 runs to 11 residues. The CDR3 region has the DNA TGTGCTAGTGGTTTCCCTGGAGACCAGTACTTC. It encodes CASGFPGDQYF.

The V gene is TRBV11-3, the J gene TRBJ1-2, with 7 positions matching TRBD1. Trimming took 1 base from V and 8 from J; bases not matched to a gene: 4. Germline V gene sequence: CDR1 SGHNT, CDR2 YENEEA. The CDR3 sequence is 13 residues long. The CDR3 DNA is TGTGCCAGCAGCTTAGTAGGGGGCTTGGGCTACACCTTC. Protein: CASSLVGGLGYTF.

V usage is TRBV5-1 and J usage is TRBJ1-1, with 8 bases that match TRBD1. With 0 bases clipped from V and 3 bases from J, the junction kept 1 base outside the gene matches. The CDR3 is made up of 14 amino acids. Germline lookup yields CDR1 SGHRS and CDR2 YFSETQ. This chain's CDR3 is CASSLVQGDTEAFF. The CDR3 DNA reads as TGCGCCAGCAGCTTGGTACAGGGGGACACTGAAGCTTTCTTT.

The chain combines TRBV28 with TRBJ1-1; no clear D gene. Trimming took off 3 bases at V and 0 bases at J, with 11 bases between the two ends. The CDR3 consists of 15 residues. Per germline, CDR1 MDHEN and CDR2 SYDVKM. The DNA for the CDR3 is TGTGCCAGCAGTTTTCGGAGGTACCTGAACACTGAAGCTTTCTTT. Translated: CASSFRRYLNTEAFF.

The rearrangement uses TRBV9 and TRBJ1-1; D possibly corresponds to TRBD1 (6 bases). This CDR3 is 14 amino acids long. The V and J ends lost 5 bases and 0 bases respectively, with 11 bases between them. CDR1 is SGDLS, CDR2 YYNGEE, per germline. CDR3 loop: CASSGTLMNTEAFF. The DNA for the CDR3 is TGTGCCAGCAGTGGGACACTGATGAACACTGAAGCTTTCTTT. The variable domain in full, completed from reference TRBV9 and TRBJ1-1, reads DSGVTQTPKHLITATGQRVTLRCSPRSGDLSVYWYQQSLDQGLQFLIQYYNGEERAKGNILERFSAQQFPDLHSELNLSSLELGDSALYFCASSGTLMNTEAFFGQGTRLTVV.

The V and J genes are TRBV27 and TRBJ1-5; TRBD1 is a possible D gene (5 bases). CDR1 MNHEY and CDR2 SMNVEV come from the germline V gene (reference sequence). The length of the CDR3 is 14 residues. The V and J ends lost 3 bases and 5 bases respectively, with 11 bases between them. CDR3 DNA sequence: TGTGCCAGCAGTTTTGGGGGAGGGGATCAGCCCCAGCATTTT. Translated, it gives CASSFGGGDQPQHF.

The chain is built from TRBV7-3 and TRBJ2-5; TRBD2 aligns across 9 bases. This CDR3 has 15 amino acids. The V gene end was trimmed by 3 bases and the J gene end by 4 bases; junction bases not matched to a gene: 6. The V gene's germline CDR1 is SGHTA and CDR2 FQGTGA. This CDR3 reads CASSFSGSTGETQYF. The DNA for the CDR3 is TGTGCCAGCAGCTTTAGCGGGAGCACTGGAGAGACCCAGTACTTC.

CDR3 amino acids: CASSLDTSGYTF. Written as DNA, the CDR3 is TGTGCCAGCAGCTTGGATACATCCGGCTACACCTTC. This chain uses TRBV5-4 with TRBJ1-2; D remains unclear. CDR3 length: 12 amino acids. V lost 0 bases and J lost 8, with 8 bases in between. Per germline, CDR1 SGHNT and CDR2 YYREEE (reference sequence).

V is TRBV2 and J is TRBJ1-2, with 7 bases aligning to TRBD1. Germline V lookup: CDR1 SNHLY, CDR2 FYNNEI. The CDR3 sequence is 17 residues long. The ends lost 4 bases at V and 0 bases at J; junction bases unmatched: 11. This chain's CDR3 is CASSGRQGVISNYGYTF. In DNA, the CDR3 is TGTGCCAGCAGTGGGAGGCAGGGGGTGATCTCTAACTATGGCTACACCTTC.

This rearrangement joins TRBV10-2 to TRBJ2-1, with D unclear. The CDR3 consists of 13 residues. The germline V gene encodes CDR1 WSHSY and CDR2 SAAADI. The V end lost 1 base, the J end lost 6 bases, and 7 bases lay between the germline ends. The CDR3 protein is CASSEWALNEQFF. The CDR3 coding sequence is TGCGCCAGCAGTGAGTGGGCTCTCAATGAGCAGTTCTTC.

The chain couples TRBV6-1 to TRBJ2-4; TRBD2 is a possible D gene (5 bases). In germline, CDR1 is MNHNS, CDR2 SASEGT. The CDR3 loop spans 14 amino acids. V was shortened by 4 bases and J by 3 bases, with 10 bases between the two germline ends. CDR3 DNA sequence: TGTGCCAGCAGTGGCGGCGGAGGCAAAAACATTCAGTACTTC. This codes for CASSGGGGKNIQYF.

The gene calls are TRBV5-4 and TRBJ1-4; the D is unclear. V gave up 3 bases and J gave up 7 bases, with 10 bases separating them. The CDR3 loop spans 13 amino acids. From germline, CDR1 is SGHNT and CDR2 YYREEE (reference sequence). CDR3 amino acids: CASSYGLSEKLFF. CDR3 sequence (DNA): TGTGCCAGCAGCTATGGACTCAGTGAAAAACTGTTTTTT.

The chain recombines TRBV27 with TRBJ2-7; 8 bases fit TRBD2. V shed 3 bases, J shed 7 bases, and the junction held 11 bases outside the gene matches. The germline V gene encodes CDR1 MNHEY and CDR2 SMNVEV (reference sequence). This CDR3 region has 15 residues. The CDR3 nucleotides read TGTGCCAGCAGTTTGGAGCGGGGGCCCAATATTGAGCAGTACTTC. Protein sequence: CASSLERGPNIEQYF.

The table lists this clone with many counts. The rearrangement joins TRBV4-2 to TRBJ1-1; D is unresolved. Per germline, CDR1 LGHNA and CDR2 YNFKEQ. V gave up 0 bases and J gave up 3 bases, with 8 bases separating them. The CDR3 runs to 14 residues. CDR3 residues: CASSQDRGYTEAFF. CDR3 DNA: TGTGCCAGCAGCCAAGATCGTGGCTACACTGAAGCTTTCTTT.

The chain has TRBV25-1 and TRBJ2-7; tentatively, D is TRBD1 (5 bases). Germline CDR1 and CDR2: MGHDK and SYGVNS. V was trimmed by 3 bases and J by 3 bases, leaving 15 bases between them. The CDR3 is made up of 15 amino acids. The CDR3 loop is CASSDPGRVLYEQYF. The CDR3 DNA follows: TGTGCCAGCAGTGACCCCGGCAGGGTCCTCTACGAGCAGTACTTC.

The J gene is TRBJ1-1, the V gene TRBV9, with D perhaps TRBD1 (5 bases). The CDR3 has 13 residues. The V end was cut by 0 bases, the J end by 3 bases, with 6 bases between. CDR1 and CDR2 from the germline V gene are SGDLS and YYNGEE. CDR3 DNA sequence: TGTGCCAGCAGCGTAGTGACAGACACTGAAGCTTTCTTT. It translates to CASSVVTDTEAFF. Full variable domain (missing parts from reference TRBV9 and TRBJ1-1): DSGVTQTPKHLITATGQRVTLRCSPRSGDLSVYWYQQSLDQGLQFLIQYYNGEERAKGNILERFSAQQFPDLHSELNLSSLELGDSALYFCASSVVTDTEAFFGQGTRLTVV.

This clone was observed a few times. The V and J genes are TRBV7-9 and TRBJ2-7; the match to TRBD2 covers 8 bases. V lost 4 bases and J lost 2; bases outside the gene matches: 10. CDR3 length equals 16 residues. Germline lookup yields CDR1 SEHNR and CDR2 FQNEAQ (reference sequence). DNA of the CDR3: TGTGCCAGCAGCTCCCCCGGGGGGGCGGTAACCTACGAGCAGTACTTC. Translated, it gives CASSSPGGAVTYEQYF.

This sequence joins TRBV27 and TRBJ1-5; weak D call: TRBD1 (6 bases). The CDR3 sequence is 18 residues long. Trimming removed 8 bases from V and 0 bases from J, with 23 bases in between. The germline V gene encodes CDR1 MNHEY and CDR2 SMNVEV (reference sequence). CDR3 nucleotides: TGTGCCAGCGCACCGACGAATCTCTACAGGGATAGCAATCAGCCCCAGCATTTT. It is translated as CASAPTNLYRDSNQPQHF.

This sequence joins TRBV4-1 and TRBJ1-2, with TRBD1 identical over 7 bases. The V gene end was trimmed by 2 bases and the J gene end by 2 bases; junction bases not matched to a gene: 5. Per germline, CDR1 MGHRA and CDR2 YSYEKL. The CDR3 is 15 residues long. The CDR3 protein is CASSQPGQKNYGYTF. The CDR3 coding sequence is TGCGCCAGCAGCCAACCGGGACAGAAGAACTATGGCTACACCTTC.

V usage is TRBV30 and J usage is TRBJ2-7; the match to TRBD2 covers 15 bases. The V gene end was trimmed by 0 bases and the J gene end by 7 bases; junction bases not matched to a gene: 1. The germline CDR1 and CDR2 sequences are GTSNPN and SVGIG (reference sequence). The length of the CDR3 is 14 residues. The CDR3 region is CAWSVGTSGREQYF. CDR3 DNA: TGTGCCTGGAGTGTTGGGACTAGCGGGAGGGAGCAGTACTTC.

The chain combines TRBV5-1 with TRBJ2-2, with D unclear. Germline values: CDR1 SGHRS, CDR2 YFSETQ. The CDR3 is made up of 14 amino acids. V gave up 0 bases and J gave up 3 bases, with 6 bases separating them. CDR3 DNA: TGCGCCAGCAGCTTGGCTCTAGACACCGGGGAGCTGTTTTTT. This encodes CASSLALDTGELFF.

The chain is built from TRBV27 and TRBJ1-1, with 7 bases fitting TRBD1. CDR1 MNHEY and CDR2 SMNVEV come from the germline V gene (reference sequence). The CDR3 is made up of 15 amino acids. V lost 5 bases, J lost 0 bases, and 6 bases stayed unmatched. CDR3 loop: CASSPPGQLNTEAFF. As DNA, the CDR3 is TGTGCCAGCAGTCCCCCGGGACAGTTGAACACTGAAGCTTTCTTT.

The chain carries TRBV9 and TRBJ2-7; TRBD2 matches 7 bases. CDR3 length equals 15 residues. Germline V gene lookup returns CDR1 SGDLS and CDR2 YYNGEE. Trimming took 1 base from V and 2 from J; bases not matched to a gene: 6. As DNA, the CDR3 is TGTGCCAGCAGCGTAAGCGGGACTCGAGCCTACGAGCAGTACTTC. Amino acids: CASSVSGTRAYEQYF.

J is TRBJ1-2 and V is TRBV29-1; TRBD1 matches 8 bases. V was pared by 5 bases and J by 7 bases, with 9 bases of the junction left unmatched. CDR1 and CDR2 (germline): SQVTM, ANQGSEA. The CDR3 is 13 residues long. The CDR3 DNA reads TGCAGCGTTCAAAGGGACAGGTCGGGTGGCTACACCTTC. The encoded protein is CSVQRDRSGGYTF. The full variable domain, with the rest looked up from reference TRBV29-1 and TRBJ1-2, is SAVISQKPSRDICQRGTSLTIQCQVDSQVTMMFWYRQQPGQSLTLIATANQGSEATYESGFVIDKFPISRPNLTFSTLTVSNMSPEDSSIYLCSVQRDRSGGYTFGSGTRLTVV.

The chain couples TRBV20-1 to TRBJ1-1; D ambiguous. V was shortened by 3 bases and J by 5 bases, with 7 bases between the two germline ends. The CDR3 loop spans 11 amino acids. CDR1 and CDR2 from the germline V gene are DFQATT and SNEGSKA (reference sequence). The CDR3 spells CSASGETEAFF. The CDR3 DNA sequence: TGCAGTGCTAGTGGGGAGACTGAAGCTTTCTTT.

The rearrangement links TRBV5-6 to TRBJ2-4; D possibly corresponds to TRBD1 (6 bases). The CDR3 runs to 15 residues. V gave up 2 bases and J gave up 8 bases, with 17 bases separating them. Per the germline V gene, CDR1 is SGHDT and CDR2 is YYEEEE. The CDR3 protein is CASSFRVGARDIQYF. Here the CDR3 DNA reads TGTGCCAGCAGCTTTAGGGTGGGGGCGAGAGACATTCAGTACTTC.

V usage is TRBV6-1 and J usage is TRBJ2-7; no reliable D call. V dropped 2 bases and J dropped 3 bases, with 14 bases sitting between them. From germline, CDR1 is MNHNS and CDR2 SASEGT. This CDR3 has 15 amino acids. The CDR3 loop is CASSEYRYIVYEQYF. The CDR3 bases are TGTGCCAGCAGTGAATATCGGTATATCGTCTACGAGCAGTACTTC.

This chain connects TRBV7-8 to TRBJ2-7, with 8 bases aligning to TRBD1. CDR1 and CDR2 from the germline V gene are SGHVS and FQNEAQ. This CDR3 contains 18 residues. Trimming at V came to 4 bases and at J to 2 bases, leaving 16 bases not matched to a gene. In DNA, the CDR3 is TGTGCCAGCAGCTCGCTAGACAGGGGTGTAAGTCTTCCCTACGAGCAGTACTTC. Its translation is CASSSLDRGVSLPYEQYF.

There are many counts of this clone. The V call is TRBV5-1, the J call TRBJ1-2; D ambiguous. CDR1 and CDR2 (germline): SGHRS, YFSETQ. V lost 0 bases and J lost 1, with 4 bases in between. This CDR3 spans 13 amino acids. CDR3 sequence: CASSLGSNYGYTF. The DNA for the CDR3 is TGCGCCAGCAGCTTGGGGAGTAACTATGGCTACACCTTC.

The rearrangement links TRBV11-2 to TRBJ1-1, with D possibly matching TRBD1 (5 bases). There are 13 residues in the CDR3. Trimming shortened V by 7 bases and J by 3 bases, and 12 bases separated the two germline ends. Germline CDR1 SGHAT, CDR2 FQNNGV. Here the CDR3 reads CASIDSYYTEAFF. DNA for the CDR3: TGTGCCAGCATCGACAGTTACTACACTGAAGCTTTCTTT.